This TCR beta chain is from a study of blood T cells in healthy people across ages. Study outcomes and limitations: Shifts in expanded clonotypes may have been confounded by donor CMV status, which was unknown.

On this clonotype: What it recognizes is unknown.

Germline lookup yields CDR1 LNHNV and CDR2 YYDKDF (reference sequence). V was trimmed by 0 bases and J by 4 bases, leaving 10 bases between them. The CDR3 contains 16 residues. A second PCR, run for 7 to 11 cycles, used a sample-barcoded 5' primer plus a J-beta primer mix. Using its own MiXCR run on the 5' RACE reads, TCRdb lists one record per CDR3 protein. The sample consists of some 1.5 million distinct CDR3 sequences, approximately 43% of them appearing once. The sequence derives from a woman between 18 and 29 years old in good health. The chain uses TRBV15 and TRBJ2-6; a possible D gene is TRBD2 (5 bases). The sequencing input was blood. CDR3 amino acids: CATSRDRESGANVLTF. In DNA, the CDR3 is TGTGCCACCAGCAGAGATCGGGAATCCGGGGCCAACGTCCTGACTTTC.